This T cell receptor (beta chain) was observed in a study of CXCR3-negative and CXCR3-positive naive CD8 T cells. The V gene's germline CDR1 is SGHRS and CDR2 YFSETQ. This CDR3 comprises 13 residues. 5' RACE with UMI labels generated the TRB cDNA libraries. Using the 5' RACE reads, TCRdb records one entry per CDR3 protein without DNA. In all, the sample yields 69,000 or so distinct CDR3 sequences. Findings of the study overall: Comparably high diversity marked both naive subsets, whereas memory CD8+ cells had much lower diversity. No difference in surface CD5 was seen between naive subsets, and TCR strength was inferred from TRB CDR3 properties.

Points on this clonotype: The antigen is unknown.

The rearrangement uses TRBV5-1 and TRBJ2-7; the D call of TRBD1 rests on TCRdb alone, since no DNA is present to check it. The TCR sequence derives from a human donor in good health. Some clones in this sample may be carry-over from other donors' samples. Material for sequencing was naive CXCR3- CD8+ T cells from blood. The sample's subset: CD45RO-CCR7+CD27+CD95- naive CD8+ T cells lacking CXCR3 (TNR3-). The CDR3 here is CASSARDRREQYF.